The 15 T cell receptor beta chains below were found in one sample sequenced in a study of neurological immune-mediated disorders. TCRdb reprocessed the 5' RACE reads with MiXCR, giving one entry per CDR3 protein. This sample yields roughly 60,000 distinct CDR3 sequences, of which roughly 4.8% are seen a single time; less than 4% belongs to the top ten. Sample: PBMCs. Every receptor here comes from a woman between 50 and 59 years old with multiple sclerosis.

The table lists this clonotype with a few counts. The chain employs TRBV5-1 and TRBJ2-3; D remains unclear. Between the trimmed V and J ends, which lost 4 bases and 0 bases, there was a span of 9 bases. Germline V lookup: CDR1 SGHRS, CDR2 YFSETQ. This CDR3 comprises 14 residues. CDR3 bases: TGCGCCAGCAGCCCTTACTCCAGCACAGATACGCAGTATTTT. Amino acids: CASSPYSSTDTQYF.

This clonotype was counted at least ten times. CDR3 DNA sequence: TGCAGTGCTAGAGCTAATACTGGGGCCAACGTCCTGACTTTC. Protein: CSARANTGANVLTF. J is TRBJ2-6 and V is TRBV20-1; D gene uncertain. The CDR3 contains 14 residues. CDR1 is DFQATT and CDR2 is SNEGSKA in the germline V gene (reference sequence). Trimming removed 1 base at V and 2 bases at J, with 6 bases between.

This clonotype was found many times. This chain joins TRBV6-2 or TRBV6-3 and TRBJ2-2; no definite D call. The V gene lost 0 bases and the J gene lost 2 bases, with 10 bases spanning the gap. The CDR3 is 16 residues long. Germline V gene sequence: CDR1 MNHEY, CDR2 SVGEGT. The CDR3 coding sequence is TGTGCCAGCAGTTACTCTGTGGAGATAAACACCGGGGAGCTGTTTTTT. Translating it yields CASSYSVEINTGELFF.

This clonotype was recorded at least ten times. The CDR3 DNA is TGTGCCAGCAGCGCCAGGGGACTAGCGGAAACAGATACGCAGTATTTT. It is translated as CASSARGLAETDTQYF. The chain combines TRBV9 with TRBJ2-3; 11 bases agree with TRBD2. The CDR3 totals 16 residues. The germline V gene encodes CDR1 SGDLS and CDR2 YYNGEE. Trimming cost V 3 bases and J 3 bases; bases outside gene matches: 6.

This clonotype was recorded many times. CDR3 DNA: TGTGCCAGCAGCGGAACTAGCGGGGGGTGGACCGGGGAGCTGTTTTTT. It yields the protein CASSGTSGGWTGELFF. The chain links TRBV7-9 to TRBJ2-2; the match to TRBD2 covers 12 bases. The length of the CDR3 is 16 residues. The V gene end was trimmed by 5 bases and the J gene end by 5 bases; junction bases not matched to a gene: 6. The germline V gene encodes CDR1 SEHNR and CDR2 FQNEAQ (reference sequence).

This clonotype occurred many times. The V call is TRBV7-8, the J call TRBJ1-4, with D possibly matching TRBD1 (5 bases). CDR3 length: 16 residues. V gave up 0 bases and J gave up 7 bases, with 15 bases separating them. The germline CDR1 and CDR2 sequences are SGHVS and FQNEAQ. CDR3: CASSLARGASFEKLFF. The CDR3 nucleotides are TGTGCCAGCAGCTTAGCCAGAGGGGCCTCCTTTGAAAAACTGTTTTTT.

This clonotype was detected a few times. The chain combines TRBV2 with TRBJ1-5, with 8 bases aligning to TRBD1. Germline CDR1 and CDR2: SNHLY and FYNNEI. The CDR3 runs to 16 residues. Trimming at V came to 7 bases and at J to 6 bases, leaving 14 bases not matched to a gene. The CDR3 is CASTEGNRGGSQPQHF. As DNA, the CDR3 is TGTGCCAGCACCGAAGGGAACAGGGGGGGTAGTCAGCCCCAGCATTTT.

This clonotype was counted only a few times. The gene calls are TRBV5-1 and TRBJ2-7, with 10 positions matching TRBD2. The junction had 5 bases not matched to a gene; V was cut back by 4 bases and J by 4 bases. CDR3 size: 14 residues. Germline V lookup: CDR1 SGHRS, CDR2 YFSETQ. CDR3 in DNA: TGCGCCAGCAGCCAAGCGGGGGGGTTTTACGAGCAGTACTTC. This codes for CASSQAGGFYEQYF.

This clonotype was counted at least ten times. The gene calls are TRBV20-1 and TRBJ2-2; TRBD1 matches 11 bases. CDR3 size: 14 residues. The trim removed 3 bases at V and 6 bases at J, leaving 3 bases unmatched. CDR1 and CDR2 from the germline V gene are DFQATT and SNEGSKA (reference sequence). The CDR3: CSARSDRGPGELFF. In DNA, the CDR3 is TGCAGTGCTAGGTCGGACAGGGGGCCCGGGGAGCTGTTTTTT.

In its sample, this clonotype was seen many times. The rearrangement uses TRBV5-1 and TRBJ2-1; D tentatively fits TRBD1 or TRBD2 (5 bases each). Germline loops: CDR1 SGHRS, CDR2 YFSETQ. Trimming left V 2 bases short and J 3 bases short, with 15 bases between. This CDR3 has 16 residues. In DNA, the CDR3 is TGCGCCAGCAGCTTTCAGGGAGATATTGGCTACAATGAGCAGTTCTTC. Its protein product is CASSFQGDIGYNEQFF.

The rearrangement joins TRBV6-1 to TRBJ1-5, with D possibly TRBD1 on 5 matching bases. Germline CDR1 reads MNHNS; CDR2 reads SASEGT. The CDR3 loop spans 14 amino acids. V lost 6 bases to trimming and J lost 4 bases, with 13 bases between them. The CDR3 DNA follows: TGTGCCAGCAGCACACTCGCAGGGAATCAGCCCCAGCATTTT. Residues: CASSTLAGNQPQHF.

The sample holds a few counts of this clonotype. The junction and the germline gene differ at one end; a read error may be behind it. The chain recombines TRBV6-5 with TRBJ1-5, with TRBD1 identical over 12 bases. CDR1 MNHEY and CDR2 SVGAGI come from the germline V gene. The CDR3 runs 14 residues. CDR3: CASSGTGGNQPQNF. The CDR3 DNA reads TGTGCCAGCAGCGGGACAGGGGGCAATCAGCCCCAGAATTTT.

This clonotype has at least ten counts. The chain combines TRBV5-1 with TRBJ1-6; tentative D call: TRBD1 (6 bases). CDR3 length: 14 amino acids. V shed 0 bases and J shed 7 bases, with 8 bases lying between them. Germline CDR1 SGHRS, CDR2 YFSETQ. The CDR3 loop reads CASSLVGQNSPLHF. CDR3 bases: TGCGCCAGCAGCTTGGTCGGACAGAATTCACCCCTCCACTTT.

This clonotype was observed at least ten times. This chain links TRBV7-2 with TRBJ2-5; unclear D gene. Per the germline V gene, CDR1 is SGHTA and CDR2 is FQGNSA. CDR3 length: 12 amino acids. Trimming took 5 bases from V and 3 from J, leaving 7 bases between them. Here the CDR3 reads CASSPQEETQYF. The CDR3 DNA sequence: TGTGCCAGCAGCCCCCAAGAAGAGACCCAGTACTTC.

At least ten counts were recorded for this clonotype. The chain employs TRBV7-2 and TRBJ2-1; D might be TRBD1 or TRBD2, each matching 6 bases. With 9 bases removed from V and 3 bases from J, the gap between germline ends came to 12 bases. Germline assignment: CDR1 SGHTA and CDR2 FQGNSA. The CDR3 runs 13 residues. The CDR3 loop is CASTGAFYNEQFF. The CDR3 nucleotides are TGTGCCAGTACGGGGGCCTTCTACAATGAGCAGTTCTTC.